Described below is a single T cell receptor beta chain sequence and its context. The CDR3 runs to 11 residues. Germline values: CDR1 SGHRS, CDR2 YFSETQ. Between the trimmed V and J ends, which lost 3 bases and 1 base, there was a span of 1 base. Profiled with immunoSEQ multiplex PCR; TCRdb holds only in-frame clones, not every one. The sample yields 350,000 to 500,000 clones, 90% seen once. These data belong to a study of Ad26.COV2.S vaccination and SARS-CoV-2 variants. Study at large: In the study, Ad26.COV2.S was injected intramuscularly once, or twice 56 days apart.

Treatment here: roughly 20 received Ad26.COV2.S at low or high dose, single or two shots; 5 received placebo; per-sample allocation not given. Collection of samples fell on day 63 after the first vaccine or placebo injection. Ad26.COV2.S expressed prefusion-stabilized spike from the original Wuhan strain. This receptor was obtained from a person between 18 and 59 years old who received the Ad26.COV2.S COVID-19 vaccine or a placebo. The sample in question was peripheral blood, obtained in a trial of Ad26.COV2.S vaccine versus placebo. V gene TRBV5-1 combines with J gene TRBJ2-5; no clear D gene. CDR3 sequence (DNA): TGCGCCAGCAGCTGCCAAGAGACCCAGTACTTC. Translation gives CASSCQETQYF.